This entry lists 10 T cell receptor beta chains sequenced from one sample in a study of blood T cell repertoires in COVID-19. TCRdb's copy holds only in-frame clones and misses some; the assay was immunoSEQ multiplex PCR. The sample comprises about 100,000 clones, around 81% of which are singletons, and roughly 13% rests with the top ten. Sequencing used peripheral blood. These receptors all come from a man in his fifties or sixties with active or convalescent COVID-19.

This clone has only a few counts. V gene TRBV10-1 combines with J gene TRBJ2-1; perhaps TRBD2 as D (6 bases). V dropped 0 bases and J dropped 7 bases, with 13 bases sitting between them. This CDR3 is built from 15 residues. Germline V CDR1 and CDR2: WNHNN, SYGVQD (reference sequence). Here the CDR3 reads CASSESYAAGNEQFF. DNA of the CDR3: TGCGCCAGCAGTGAGTCGTACGCCGCGGGGAATGAGCAGTTCTTC.

This rearrangement joins TRBV4-1 to TRBJ2-1; 7 nucleotides align to TRBD2. J was trimmed by 0 bases and V by 6 bases; bases with no gene match: 8. The germline gives CDR1 MGHRA, CDR2 YSYEKL. This CDR3 comprises 16 residues. The CDR3 nucleotides read TGCGCCAGCAGACCTCGGCGGGGGAGCTCCTACAATGAGCAGTTCTTC. It translates to CASRPRRGSSYNEQFF.

V and J are TRBV30 and TRBJ2-7; no definite D call. The CDR3 loop spans 12 amino acids. Trimming removed 4 bases at V and 2 bases at J, with 9 bases between. Germline assignment: CDR1 GTSNPN and CDR2 SVGIG (reference sequence). CDR3 DNA sequence: TGTGCCTGGACAGGCCAAACCTACGAGCAGTACTTC. Its protein product is CAWTGQTYEQYF. The full variable domain, with the rest looked up from reference TRBV30 and TRBJ2-7, is SQTIHQWPATLVQPVGSPLSLECTVEGTSNPNLYWYRQAAGRGLQLLFYSVGIGQISSEVPQNLSASRPQDRQFILSSKKLLLSDSGFYLCAWTGQTYEQYFGPGTRLTVT.

The V call is TRBV6-5, the J call TRBJ1-1; the D gene is possibly TRBD1 (6 bases). The CDR3 spans 13 residues. With 6 bases removed from V and 1 base from J, the gap between germline ends came to 9 bases. CDR1 and CDR2 (germline): MNHEY, SVGAGI. The DNA for the CDR3 is TGTGCCAGCAGACCCAGGGGGAACACTGAAGCTTTCTTT. Protein product: CASRPRGNTEAFF.

The V gene is TRBV7-3, the J gene TRBJ2-7; D may be TRBD1 (7 bases). Trimming stripped 2 bases from V and 9 bases from J, with 17 bases between. The CDR3 length is 14 residues. CDR1 and CDR2 (germline): SGHTA, FQGTGA. CDR3 loop: CASSLGGGQAGQYF. CDR3 DNA sequence: TGTGCCAGCAGCTTAGGGGGAGGACAGGCCGGGCAGTACTTC.

The J gene is TRBJ2-7, the V gene TRBV5-6; TRBD2 aligns across 7 bases. Germline V gene sequence: CDR1 SGHDT, CDR2 YYEEEE. V gave up 1 base and J gave up 0 bases; unmatched junction bases: 7. This CDR3 has 16 residues. The CDR3 protein is CASSLSRGGSSYEQYF. CDR3 nucleotide sequence: TGTGCCAGCAGCTTGAGTAGGGGCGGGAGCTCCTACGAGCAGTACTTC. The variable domain in full, completed from reference TRBV5-6 and TRBJ2-7, reads DAGVTQSPTHLIKTRGQQVTLRCSPKSGHDTVSWYQQALGQGPQFIFQYYEEEERQRGNFPDRFSGHQFPNYSSELNVNALLLGDSALYLCASSLSRGGSSYEQYFGPGTRLTVT.

This clone was recorded a few times. The CDR3 DNA is TGCGCCAGCAGCTTGGTCGGGGATGCGGGCACTGAAGCTTTCTTT. Amino acids: CASSLVGDAGTEAFF. This chain uses TRBV5-1 with TRBJ1-1; D ambiguous. Germline CDR1 is SGHRS and CDR2 is YFSETQ. V lost 0 bases and J 4 bases, leaving 13 bases between the germline ends. The CDR3 runs 15 residues.

V usage is TRBV18 and J usage is TRBJ2-3; no clear D. CDR3 size: 13 residues. CDR1 is KGHSH, CDR2 LQKENI, per germline. V lost 3 bases, J lost 7 bases, and 11 bases lay in between. The CDR3 is CASSPGAANTQYF. CDR3 DNA sequence: TGTGCCAGCTCACCCGGTGCGGCAAATACGCAGTATTTT.

The chain combines TRBV6-5 with TRBJ2-3, with TRBD1 identical over 9 bases. This CDR3 comprises 15 residues. V was clipped by 7 bases and J by 4 bases; unmatched bases: 9. Germline assignment: CDR1 MNHEY and CDR2 SVGAGI. CDR3: CASTQSTGGPDTQYF. The CDR3 DNA reads as TGTGCCAGCACCCAAAGTACAGGGGGCCCAGATACGCAGTATTTT.

There are a few counts of this clone. This chain joins TRBV30 and TRBJ2-5; D is possibly TRBD1 (5 bases). The V end was cut by 8 bases, the J end by 10 bases, with 20 bases between. The CDR3 has 12 amino acids. The germline gives CDR1 GTSNPN, CDR2 SVGIG (reference sequence). The CDR3 spells CAVRPKIRDQYF. CDR3 in DNA: TGTGCCGTACGGCCCAAAATCAGGGACCAGTACTTC.